These 30 T cell receptor beta chains were all obtained from the same sample, sequenced in a study of T cell repertoires and leukemia-associated antigens. These receptors' antigens are unknown. MiXCR, run by TCRdb on the 5' RACE reads, gives a single entry per CDR3 protein. There are over 10,000 distinct CDR3 sequences in the sample; about 38% occur only once, and about 35% lies in the top ten. The sequenced material came from CD3+ T cells sorted from blood and cultured. The source of these receptors is a female donor in good health.

The gene calls are TRBV29-1 and TRBJ2-1, with TRBD2 as a possible D gene (5 bases). The CDR3 spans 13 residues. Trimming stripped 5 bases from V and 6 bases from J, with 14 bases between. Looked up from germline, CDR1 is SQVTM and CDR2 is ANQGSEA. CDR3 sequence (DNA): TGCAGCGTTTCCGACTACCTCTCCAATGAGCAGTTCTTC. As protein: CSVSDYLSNEQFF.

This clonotype was seen many times. The chain recombines TRBV5-1 with TRBJ2-2; 7 nucleotides align to TRBD1. Unmatched junction bases numbered 3, after V lost 4 bases and J lost 0 bases. The CDR3 is made up of 15 amino acids. Germline V gene sequence: CDR1 SGHRS, CDR2 YFSETQ. CDR3: CASSQGQPNTGELFF. The CDR3 nucleotides read TGCGCCAGCAGCCAGGGACAGCCGAACACCGGGGAGCTGTTTTTT.

The chain joins TRBV10-2 to TRBJ1-1; 9 positions match TRBD1. Germline V CDR1 and CDR2: WSHSY, SAAADI. J gave up 6 bases and V 6 bases, and 5 bases lay outside the gene matches. There are 13 residues in the CDR3. The CDR3 loop is CASRSTGGPEAFF. In nucleotides, the CDR3 is TGCGCCAGCAGAAGTACAGGGGGCCCTGAAGCTTTCTTT.

V and J are TRBV7-2 and TRBJ2-5, with D tentatively TRBD1 (5 bases). V was trimmed by 5 bases and J by 5 bases, leaving 15 bases between them. The CDR3 sequence is 14 residues long. Germline V CDR1 and CDR2: SGHTA, FQGNSA. CDR3 sequence: CASSPHSRQETQYF. In nucleotides, the CDR3 is TGTGCCAGCAGCCCGCACTCAAGACAGGAGACCCAGTACTTC. Full variable domain (missing parts from reference TRBV7-2 and TRBJ2-5): GAGVSQSPSNKVTEKGKDVELRCDPISGHTALYWYRQSLGQGLEFLIYFQGNSAPDKSGLPSDRFSAERTGGSVSTLTIQRTQQEDSAVYLCASSPHSRQETQYFGPGTRLLVL.

V is TRBV7-2 and J is TRBJ2-7, with 8 bases aligning to TRBD1. Per germline, CDR1 SGHTA and CDR2 FQGNSA. This CDR3 has 15 amino acids. V lost 4 bases to trimming and J lost 2 bases; unmatched junction nucleotides: 7. CDR3 protein: CASSSAGGPAYEQYF. In nucleotides, the CDR3 is TGTGCCAGCAGCTCGGCAGGGGGCCCGGCCTACGAGCAGTACTTC.

This clonotype has a single count. This may be a read error: a much more frequent sequence differs by one nucleotide. In this CDR3 the conserved last residue, phenylalanine or tryptophan, is missing, so a read error is likely. This chain joins TRBV25-1 and TRBJ2-3; D may be TRBD1 or TRBD2 (5 bases each). V lost 4 bases to trimming and J lost 3 bases, with 11 bases between them. There are 14 residues in the CDR3. In germline, CDR1 is MGHDK, CDR2 SYGVNS. The CDR3 reads CASSAGPCTDTQYL. CDR3 bases: TGTGCCAGCAGTGCGGGACCCTGTACAGATACGCAGTATCTT.

There are many counts of this clonotype. The chain employs TRBV7-2 and TRBJ2-4; TRBD2 matches at 7 bases. Per the germline V gene, CDR1 is SGHTA and CDR2 is FQGNSA. Trimming removed 5 bases from V and 2 bases from J; junction bases left unmatched: 18. The CDR3 length is 19 residues. As DNA, the CDR3 is TGTGCCAGCAGCCCTCCCTTGGCGGGAGCGATTGGAACCAAAAACATTCAGTACTTC. This sequence encodes CASSPPLAGAIGTKNIQYF.

The chain has TRBV5-1 and TRBJ2-1; 8 nucleotides align to TRBD2. From germline, CDR1 is SGHRS and CDR2 YFSETQ. The CDR3 extends over 15 amino acids. Trimming removed 2 bases from V and 5 bases from J; junction bases left unmatched: 6. CDR3 residues: CASSLTGLAHNEQFF. CDR3 DNA: TGCGCCAGCAGCTTAACTGGACTAGCCCACAATGAGCAGTTCTTC.

The chain is built from TRBV11-2 and TRBJ2-7, with a tentative D call TRBD2 (5 bases). Per germline, CDR1 SGHAT and CDR2 FQNNGV. The length of the CDR3 is 15 residues. V was pared by 3 bases and J by 3 bases, with 15 bases between. CDR3 residues: CASSLDPGRGYEQYF. In nucleotides, the CDR3 is TGTGCCAGCAGCTTGGACCCGGGAAGAGGCTACGAGCAGTACTTC.

This clonotype was found many times. J is TRBJ2-5 and V is TRBV5-1, with TRBD1 matching 9 bases. Germline V CDR1 and CDR2: SGHRS, YFSETQ. The junction had 4 bases not matched to a gene; V was cut back by 5 bases and J by 5 bases. The CDR3 contains 13 residues. The CDR3 reads CASRTGGKETQYF. The CDR3 coding sequence is TGCGCCAGCAGAACAGGGGGCAAGGAGACCCAGTACTTC.

Ten or more counts support this clonotype. The chain has TRBV7-9 and TRBJ2-5; 9 nucleotides line up with TRBD2. Germline CDR1 and CDR2: SEHNR and FQNEAQ (reference sequence). The CDR3 spans 15 residues. Trimming cost V 5 bases and J 4 bases; bases outside gene matches: 8. The CDR3 DNA sequence: TGTGCCAGCAGCCGCGGGGCGGGAGGGCGAGAGACCCAGTACTTC. This encodes CASSRGAGGRETQYF.

This clonotype was counted many times. The chain has TRBV19 and TRBJ2-1; D perhaps matches TRBD2 (5 bases). The CDR3 runs 14 residues. Trimming took off 4 bases at V and 0 bases at J, with 7 bases between the two ends. CDR1 and CDR2 from the germline V gene are LNHDA and SQIVND (reference sequence). The chain's CDR3 is CASSKRYSYNEQFF. Written as DNA, the CDR3 is TGTGCCAGTAGTAAGCGGTACTCCTACAATGAGCAGTTCTTC.

A few counts support this clonotype. The chain links TRBV2 to TRBJ2-2, with D maybe TRBD1 (5 bases). Germline V gene data show CDR1 as SNHLY and CDR2 as FYNNEI. Trimming cost V 4 bases and J 5 bases, with 11 bases left between them. The CDR3 sequence is 14 residues long. The CDR3 is CASSVRGKTGELFF. DNA of the CDR3: TGTGCCAGCAGTGTAAGGGGAAAGACCGGGGAGCTGTTTTTT.

There are a few counts of this clonotype. The chain joins TRBV7-9 to TRBJ2-7; D may be TRBD1 or TRBD2 (5 bases each). Germline assignment: CDR1 SEHNR and CDR2 FQNEAQ (reference sequence). This CDR3 comprises 19 residues. V dropped 0 bases and J dropped 3 bases, with 24 bases sitting between them. The CDR3 DNA is TGTGCCAGCAGCTTAGCGTCAGCCGGCAGGGCTAGCTTGAACTACGAGCAGTACTTC. It specifies CASSLASAGRASLNYEQYF.

The rearrangement links TRBV19 to TRBJ2-1; TRBD2 agrees at 10 bases. V shed 1 base and J 7 bases; nucleotides not matched to a gene: 7. Germline values: CDR1 LNHDA, CDR2 SQIVND (reference sequence). The length of the CDR3 is 16 residues. This CDR3 is CASSIGGLAGVNEQFF. In nucleotides, the CDR3 is TGTGCCAGTAGTATAGGAGGGCTAGCGGGAGTAAATGAGCAGTTCTTC.

This clonotype rates as medium-sized. The rearrangement links TRBV12-3 or TRBV12-4 to TRBJ1-1; D unresolved. Trimming left V 3 bases short and J 4 bases short, with 9 bases between. The CDR3 extends over 13 amino acids. The CDR3 DNA is TGTGCCAGCAGTTTCGATGGAACCACTGAAGCTTTCTTT. This gives the protein CASSFDGTTEAFF.

The V call is TRBV2, the J call TRBJ2-7; possibly TRBD2 for D (5 bases). Germline V CDR1 and CDR2: SNHLY, FYNNEI. The CDR3 loop spans 13 amino acids. The V gene lost 3 bases and the J gene lost 4 bases, with 10 bases spanning the gap. CDR3 region: CASSDGVLYEQYF. The CDR3 DNA reads TGTGCCAGCAGTGACGGGGTATTGTACGAGCAGTACTTC.

In this sample, this clonotype turned up a few times. This chain joins TRBV29-1 and TRBJ1-2, with 7 nucleotides matching TRBD1. This CDR3 comprises 14 residues. Germline trimming cut 0 bases from V and 8 bases from J; bases unmatched to any gene: 9. Germline V lookup: CDR1 SQVTM, CDR2 ANQGSEA. The CDR3 region has the DNA TGCAGCGTTGAAGAGGGAGGGGGCGGCTCCGGCTACACCTTC. Amino acid sequence: CSVEEGGGGSGYTF.

V gene TRBV7-8 combines with J gene TRBJ1-5; D remains ambiguous. V lost 1 base and J lost 3, with 7 bases in between. CDR1 is SGHVS, CDR2 FQNEAQ, per germline. This CDR3 comprises 14 residues. The CDR3 DNA sequence: TGTGCCAGCAGCTTAGACAGCAACAATCAGCCCCAGCATTTT. This gives the protein CASSLDSNNQPQHF.

There are many counts of this clonotype. At one of its ends the junction is not consistent with the germline gene, which may arise from a read error. This chain joins TRBV5-1 and TRBJ1-2, with D tentatively TRBD1 (5 bases). CDR3 length: 12 residues. Germline CDR1 reads SGHRS; CDR2 reads YFSETQ. The CDR3 spells CAGSRDLGGYTF. CDR3 sequence (DNA): TGCGCCGGCAGCAGGGACCTAGGAGGCTACACCTTC.

The chain recombines TRBV6-5 with TRBJ1-5, with TRBD1 identical over 9 bases. The CDR3 extends over 16 amino acids. CDR1 is MNHEY and CDR2 is SVGAGI in the germline V gene. Losses at the gene ends were 5 bases for V and 2 bases for J; bases not matched to a gene: 7. As DNA, the CDR3 is TGTGCCAGCAGTCCCGGGACAGGGATCGGCAATCAGCCCCAGCATTTT. Residues: CASSPGTGIGNQPQHF.

As for this clonotype: A much larger clonotype is one base distant, so this may be a read error. The rearrangement joins TRBV20-1 to TRBJ1-3; D is uncertain. CDR1 is DFQATT, CDR2 SNEGSKA, per germline (reference sequence). The length of the CDR3 is 15 residues. The CDR3 sequence is CSARGRSFSGSTIYF. CDR3 nucleotide sequence: TGCAGTGCTAGAGGGCGTTCCTTCTCTGGAAGCACCATATATTTT.

This clonotype appeared many times. V gene TRBV2 combines with J gene TRBJ2-1; 7 bases are shared with TRBD1. V trimming: 7 bases; J trimming: 4 bases; junction bases outside the gene matches: 7. Germline assignment: CDR1 SNHLY and CDR2 FYNNEI. The CDR3 is made up of 14 amino acids. The CDR3, as DNA: TGTGCCAGCAAAGGGACAGAAACATACAATGAGCAGTTCTTC. Translating gives CASKGTETYNEQFF. The full variable domain, in which reference TRBV2 and TRBJ2-1 provide the parts outside the CDR3, is EPEVTQTPSHQVTQMGQEVILRCVPISNHLYFYWYRQILGQKVEFLVSFYNNEISEKSEIFDDQFSVERPDGSNFTLKIRSTKLEDSAMYFCASKGTETYNEQFFGPGTRLTVL.

About this clonotype itself: The junction does not match germline at one end; this may be a read error. The V and J genes are TRBV29-1 and TRBJ1-1; maybe TRBD1 (5 bases). The CDR3 contains 13 residues. CDR1 is SQVTM and CDR2 is ANQGSEA in the germline V gene. This chain's CDR3 is CSVTKVVDTEVFF. CDR3 bases: TGCAGCGTAACGAAGGTTGTGGACACTGAAGTTTTCTTT.

The rearrangement links TRBV20-1 to TRBJ2-1; TRBD2 aligns across 16 bases. CDR3 size: 15 residues. CDR1 is DFQATT, CDR2 SNEGSKA, per germline (reference sequence). The V gene end was trimmed by 4 bases and the J gene end by 8 bases; junction bases not matched to a gene: 5. The CDR3 region is CSAMGLAGGPHEQFF. CDR3 sequence (DNA): TGCAGTGCTATGGGACTAGCGGGAGGGCCGCATGAGCAGTTCTTC.

CDR3 amino acids: CASSQGPPGQGDSWEQYF. CDR3 DNA sequence: TGTGCCAGCAGCCAAGGACCTCCCGGACAGGGGGACTCCTGGGAGCAGTACTTC. The chain couples TRBV3-1 to TRBJ2-7, with 10 bases lining up with TRBD1. This CDR3 is built from 18 residues. Germline values: CDR1 LGHDT, CDR2 YNNKEL (reference sequence). The V segment lost 1 base and the J segment 7 bases; nucleotides outside the gene matches: 16.

This clonotype came up once. The rearrangement uses TRBV27 and TRBJ1-2, with TRBD1 as a possible D gene (6 bases). V lost 10 bases to trimming and J lost 3 bases, with 15 bases between them. CDR1 MNHEY and CDR2 SMNVEV come from the germline V gene (reference sequence). CDR3 length: 13 residues. CDR3: CATRRGGHYGYTF. In DNA form, the CDR3 reads TGTGCCACCAGGCGAGGGGGGCACTATGGCTACACCTTC.

The genes are TRBV7-2 and TRBJ2-1; either TRBD1 or TRBD2 may fit D (5 bases each). The V end was cut by 4 bases, the J end by 8 bases, with 21 bases between. Germline CDR1 reads SGHTA; CDR2 reads FQGNSA. The CDR3 consists of 16 residues. CDR3 protein: CASSSLPGPEAHEQFF. The CDR3 DNA reads TGTGCCAGCAGCTCCCTCCCGGGACCGGAGGCCCATGAGCAGTTCTTC.

By share, this clonotype ranks as medium-sized. This rearrangement joins TRBV13 to TRBJ2-3; D is possibly TRBD2 (6 bases). The CDR3 consists of 16 residues. Trimming stripped 5 bases from V and 3 bases from J, with 18 bases between. Looked up from germline, CDR1 is PRHDT and CDR2 is FYEKMQ (reference sequence). Written as DNA, the CDR3 is TGTGCCAGCAGCGATAGATCCGGGACTGAAACAGATACGCAGTATTTT. Its protein product is CASSDRSGTETDTQYF.

A few counts support this clonotype. This sequence joins TRBV20-1 and TRBJ2-7; weak D call: TRBD1 (5 bases). This CDR3 spans 11 amino acids. Trimming took off 3 bases at V and 5 bases at J, with 8 bases between the two ends. CDR1 and CDR2 from the germline V gene are DFQATT and SNEGSKA (reference sequence). The CDR3 sequence: CSASRAHEQYF. The CDR3 DNA follows: TGCAGTGCTAGCAGGGCCCACGAGCAGTACTTC.